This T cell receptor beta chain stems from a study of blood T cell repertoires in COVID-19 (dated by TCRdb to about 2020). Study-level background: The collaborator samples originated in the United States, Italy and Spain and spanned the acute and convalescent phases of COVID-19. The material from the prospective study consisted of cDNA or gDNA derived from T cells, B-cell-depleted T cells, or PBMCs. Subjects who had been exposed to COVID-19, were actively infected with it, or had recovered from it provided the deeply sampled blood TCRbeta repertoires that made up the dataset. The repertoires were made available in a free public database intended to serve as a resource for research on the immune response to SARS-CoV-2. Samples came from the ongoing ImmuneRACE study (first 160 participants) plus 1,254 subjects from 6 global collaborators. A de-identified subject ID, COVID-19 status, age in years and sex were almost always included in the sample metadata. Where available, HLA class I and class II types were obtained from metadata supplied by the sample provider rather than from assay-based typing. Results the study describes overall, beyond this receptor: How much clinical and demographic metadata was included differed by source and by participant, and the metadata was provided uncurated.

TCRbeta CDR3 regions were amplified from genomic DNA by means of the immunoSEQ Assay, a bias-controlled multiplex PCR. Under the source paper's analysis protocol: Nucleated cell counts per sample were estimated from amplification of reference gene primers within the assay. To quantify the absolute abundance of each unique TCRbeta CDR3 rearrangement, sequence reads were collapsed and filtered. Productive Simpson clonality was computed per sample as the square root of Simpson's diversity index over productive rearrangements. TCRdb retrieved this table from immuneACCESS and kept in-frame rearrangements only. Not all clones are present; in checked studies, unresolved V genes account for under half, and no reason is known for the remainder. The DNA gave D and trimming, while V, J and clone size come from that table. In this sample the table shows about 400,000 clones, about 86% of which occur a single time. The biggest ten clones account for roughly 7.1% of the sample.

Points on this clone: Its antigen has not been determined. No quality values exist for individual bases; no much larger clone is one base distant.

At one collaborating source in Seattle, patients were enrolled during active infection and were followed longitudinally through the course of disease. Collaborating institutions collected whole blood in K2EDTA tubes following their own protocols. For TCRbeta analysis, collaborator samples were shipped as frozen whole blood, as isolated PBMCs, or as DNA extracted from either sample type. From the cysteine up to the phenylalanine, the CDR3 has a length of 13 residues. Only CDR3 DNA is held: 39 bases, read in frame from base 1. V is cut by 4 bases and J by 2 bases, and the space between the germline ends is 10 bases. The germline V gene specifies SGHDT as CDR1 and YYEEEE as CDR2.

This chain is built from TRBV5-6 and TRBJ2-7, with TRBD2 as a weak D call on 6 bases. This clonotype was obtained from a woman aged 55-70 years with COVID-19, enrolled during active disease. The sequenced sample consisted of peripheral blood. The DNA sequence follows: TGTGCCAGCAGCCCGGGACTTACCTACGAGCAGTACTTC. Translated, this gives CASSPGLTYEQYF. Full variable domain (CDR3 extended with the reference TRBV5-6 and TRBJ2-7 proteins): DAGVTQSPTHLIKTRGQQVTLRCSPKSGHDTVSWYQQALGQGPQFIFQYYEEEERQRGNFPDRFSGHQFPNYSSELNVNALLLGDSALYLCASSPGLTYEQYFGPGTRLTVT.